This T cell receptor (beta chain) was identified during a study of blood T cell repertoires in COVID-19 (dated by TCRdb to about 2020). As for the study more broadly: Collaborator samples came from the United States, Italy and Spain and covered acute and convalescent phases of COVID-19. Where available, HLA class I and class II types were obtained from metadata supplied by the sample provider rather than from assay-based typing. The samples were drawn from the first 160 participants of the ongoing ImmuneRACE study and from 1,254 subjects provided by 6 global collaborators. The sample metadata nearly always contained a de-identified subject ID, COVID-19 status, age in years and sex. Subjects who had been exposed to COVID-19, were actively infected with it, or had recovered from it provided the deeply sampled blood TCRbeta repertoires that made up the dataset. The repertoires were released in a freely available public database meant as a resource for research on the immune response to SARS-CoV-2. The material from the prospective study consisted of cDNA or gDNA derived from T cells, B-cell-depleted T cells, or PBMCs. The research as a whole found: The quantity of clinical and demographic metadata differed by source and by participant and was supplied without curation.

As encoded in the germline V gene, CDR1 is MDHEN while CDR2 is SYDVKM. Inclusive of the bounding cysteine and phenylalanine, the CDR3 is 15 residues long. Here the CDR3 DNA is all that survives: 45 bases in frame from base 1. V lost 1 base and J lost 0 bases; the stretch between them is 9 bases long. TCRbeta CDR3 regions were amplified from genomic DNA using the immunoSEQ Assay, a bias-controlled multiplex PCR. As for the original processing: Within the assay, amplification of reference gene primers was used to estimate how many nucleated cells each sample contained. To quantify the absolute abundance of each unique TCRbeta CDR3 rearrangement, sequence reads were collapsed and filtered. For each sample, productive Simpson clonality was calculated as the square root of Simpson's diversity index across productive rearrangements. The source is immuneACCESS, and TCRdb retained only in-frame sequences with V and J called. Part of the clones is not carried over; for the studies checked, unresolved V genes explain less than half of this, and the remainder is unexplained. V and J calls and clone size are as listed in that table; D and trimming were resolved from the DNA. Present in this sample are roughly 84,000 clones, about 80% of which were seen just once. Of the sample, 9.5% to 15% is held by the ten largest clones.

This clone has only a few counts. What antigen it recognizes has not been identified. Base qualities are not recorded, but no much larger clone differs from it by a single base. Collaborating institutions collected whole blood in K2EDTA tubes following their own protocols. For TCRbeta analysis, collaborators shipped samples in one of three forms: frozen whole blood, isolated PBMCs, or DNA extracted from either of those sample types. This TCR derives from a woman between 35 and 50 years old with active or convalescent COVID-19. The rearranged segments are TRBV28 and TRBJ1-1, with the D segment identity uncertain. The sequenced sample was peripheral blood. CDR3 sequence: CASSLFARMNTEAFF. The sequenced DNA is TGTGCCAGCAGTTTATTCGCCAGGATGAACACTGAAGCTTTCTTT.